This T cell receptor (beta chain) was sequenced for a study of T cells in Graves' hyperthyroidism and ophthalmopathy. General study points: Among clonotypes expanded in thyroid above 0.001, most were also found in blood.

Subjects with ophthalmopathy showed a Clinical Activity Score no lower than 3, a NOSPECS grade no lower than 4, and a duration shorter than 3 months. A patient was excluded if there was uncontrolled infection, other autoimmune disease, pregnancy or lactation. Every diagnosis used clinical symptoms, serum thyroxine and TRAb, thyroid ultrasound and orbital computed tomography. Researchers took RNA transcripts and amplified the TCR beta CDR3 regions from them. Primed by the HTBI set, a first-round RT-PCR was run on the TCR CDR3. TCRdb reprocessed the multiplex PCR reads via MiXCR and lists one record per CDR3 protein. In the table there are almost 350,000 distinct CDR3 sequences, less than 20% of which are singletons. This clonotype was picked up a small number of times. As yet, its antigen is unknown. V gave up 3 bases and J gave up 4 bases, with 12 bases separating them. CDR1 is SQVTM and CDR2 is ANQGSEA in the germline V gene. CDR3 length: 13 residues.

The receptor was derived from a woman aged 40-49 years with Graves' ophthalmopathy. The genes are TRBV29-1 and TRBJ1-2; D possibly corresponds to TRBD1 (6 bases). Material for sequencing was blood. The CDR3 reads CSVEERTAYGYTF. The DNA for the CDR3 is TGCAGCGTTGAGGAAAGGACAGCCTATGGCTACACCTTC.